These 19 T cell receptor beta chains were all obtained from the same sample, sequenced in a study of blood T cell repertoires in COVID-19 (dated by TCRdb to 2020 to 2021). The library was prepared using the immunoSEQ multiplex PCR assay. TCRdb stores this immuneACCESS table with in-frame sequences only. Part of the clones is absent; in the studies checked, under half of the shortfall reflects unresolved V genes, and no reason is known for the rest. This sample holds roughly 130,000 clones; roughly four fifths were observed only once. The ten largest clones take up about 3.4% of the sample. Sequenced: PBMCs or T cells enriched from blood (not recorded which). These TCRs come from a woman in her forties or fifties with acute COVID-19.

V usage is TRBV2 and J usage is TRBJ2-5; 9 bases agree with TRBD1. Germline CDR1 reads SNHLY; CDR2 reads FYNNEI. V lost 6 bases, J lost 2 bases, and 7 bases stayed unmatched. CDR3 length: 15 amino acids. CDR3 residues: CASRKQGARQETQYF. In nucleotides, the CDR3 is TGTGCCAGCAGGAAACAGGGGGCGAGACAAGAGACCCAGTACTTC.

V is TRBV10-1 and J is TRBJ1-5, with D hard to call. CDR3 size: 12 residues. The germline gives CDR1 WNHNN, CDR2 SYGVQD (reference sequence). The V end lost 3 bases, the J end lost 8 bases, and 8 bases lay between the germline ends. CDR3 protein: CASSDSVEPQHF. The CDR3 DNA is TGCGCCAGCAGTGACAGTGTGGAGCCCCAGCATTTT.

V gene TRBV6-5 combines with J gene TRBJ2-7, with 10 bases matching TRBD2. Germline values: CDR1 MNHEY, CDR2 SVGAGI. The CDR3 has 15 amino acids. Trimming cost V 2 bases and J 6 bases; bases outside gene matches: 7. This CDR3 is CASSYRLAGAGEQYF. The CDR3 DNA sequence: TGTGCCAGCAGTTACAGGCTAGCGGGAGCCGGCGAGCAGTACTTC.

V and J are TRBV18 and TRBJ1-1, with a possible D match to TRBD1 (5 bases). Germline V gene lookup returns CDR1 KGHSH and CDR2 LQKENI. The CDR3 runs to 14 residues. V was trimmed by 6 bases and J by 3 bases, leaving 14 bases between them. The CDR3 region is CASSHEGLYTEAFF. In DNA, the CDR3 is TGTGCCAGCTCTCATGAGGGACTGTACACTGAAGCTTTCTTT.

This clone was recorded once. This rearrangement joins TRBV3-1 (or the pseudogene TRBV3-2) to TRBJ2-1, with 10 nucleotides matching TRBD2. Germline V gives CDR1 LGHDT, CDR2 YNNKEL (reference sequence). V lost 0 bases and J lost 3; bases outside the gene matches: 5. This CDR3 is 17 amino acids long. The DNA of the CDR3 is TGTGCCAGCAGCCAAGACCTAGCGGGAGTCGGCTACAATGAGCAGTTCTTC. This translates into CASSQDLAGVGYNEQFF.

The chain couples TRBV9 to TRBJ2-7, with TRBD1 identical over 9 bases. This CDR3 is 15 amino acids long. J was trimmed by 2 bases and V by 3 bases; bases with no gene match: 6. Germline CDR1 is SGDLS and CDR2 is YYNGEE. As DNA, the CDR3 is TGTGCCAGCAGCGCAACAGGGGGCTATCCCTACGAGCAGTACTTC. It translates to CASSATGGYPYEQYF.

The V gene is TRBV21-1, the J gene TRBJ2-3; TRBD1 is the table's D call and was not checked against the DNA. TRBV21-1 is designated a pseudogene. CDR3 length: 19 amino acids. CDR3 coding DNA: TGTGCCAGCAGCCCGAAGTGGTTCGACAGGGGGGATAGCACAGATACGCAGTATTTT. Translation: CASSPKWFDRGDSTDTQYF.

V gene TRBV19 combines with J gene TRBJ1-1; the D gene is possibly TRBD1 (5 bases). CDR3 length: 16 amino acids. Trimming stripped 1 base from V and 5 bases from J, with 17 bases between. From germline, CDR1 is LNHDA and CDR2 SQIVND (reference sequence). CDR3 in amino acids: CASSIGRHRLTTEAFF. The CDR3 coding sequence is TGTGCCAGTAGTATAGGCAGACACAGGTTGACGACTGAAGCTTTCTTT.

This chain joins TRBV19 and TRBJ1-5; D call uncertain. Looked up from germline, CDR1 is LNHDA and CDR2 is SQIVND (reference sequence). Trimming removed 5 bases from V and 2 bases from J, with 7 bases in between. The length of the CDR3 is 13 residues. CDR3 in DNA: TGTGCCAGTAGTCTCACAGGCAATCAGCCCCAGCATTTT. Translated, it gives CASSLTGNQPQHF.

The V call is TRBV7-9, the J call TRBJ2-1; no definite D call. The CDR3 runs 15 residues. V was clipped by 3 bases and J by 2 bases, with 11 bases between them. Looked up from germline, CDR1 is SEHNR and CDR2 is FQNEAQ (reference sequence). The CDR3 reads CASSFGDGAYNEQFF. CDR3 nucleotide sequence: TGTGCCAGCAGCTTCGGAGACGGAGCCTACAATGAGCAGTTCTTC.

This clone was seen many times. This same CDR3 is encoded by further DNA sequences in the sample. The V gene is TRBV6-2 or TRBV6-3, the J gene TRBJ2-7; D is possibly TRBD1 (6 bases). The germline V gene encodes CDR1 MNHEY and CDR2 SVGEGT. The CDR3 contains 15 residues. Trimming took 6 bases from V and 0 from J, leaving 15 bases between them. The CDR3 reads CASSDIRTVSYEQYF. For the CDR3, the DNA is TGTGCCAGCAGCGATATCCGGACAGTCTCCTACGAGCAGTACTTC.

The genes are TRBV27 and TRBJ1-5; 7 positions agree with TRBD1. V dropped 6 bases and J dropped 3; count of bases not matched to a gene: 8. Germline V CDR1 and CDR2: MNHEY, SMNVEV (reference sequence). This CDR3 spans 15 amino acids. CDR3 loop: CASRQQGTANQPQHF. The CDR3 region has the DNA TGTGCCAGCAGGCAACAAGGGACAGCCAATCAGCCCCAGCATTTT.

The V call is TRBV19, the J call TRBJ2-2; 9 bases are shared with TRBD1. The CDR3 is 13 residues long. Trimming cost V 0 bases and J 15 bases; bases outside gene matches: 5. The germline CDR1 and CDR2 sequences are LNHDA and SQIVND (reference sequence). The CDR3 DNA follows: TGTGCCAGTAGTATAGATCGGGGGGACAGGGTGTTTTTT. The encoded protein is CASSIDRGDRVFF.

The chain is built from TRBV13 and TRBJ2-7, with TRBD2 identical over 10 bases. From germline, CDR1 is PRHDT and CDR2 FYEKMQ (reference sequence). This CDR3 comprises 16 residues. Trimming removed 2 bases from V and 1 base from J; junction bases left unmatched: 5. CDR3 in amino acids: CASSLSQREGSYEQYF. CDR3 in DNA: TGTGCCAGCAGCTTATCACAGCGGGAGGGGTCCTACGAGCAGTACTTC. Based on the CDR3 plus reference TRBV13 and TRBJ2-7, the full variable domain is AAGVIQSPRHLIKEKRETATLKCYPIPRHDTVYWYQQGPGQDPQFLISFYEKMQSDKGSIPDRFSAQQFSDYHSELNMSSLELGDSALYFCASSLSQREGSYEQYFGPGTRLTVT.

V and J are TRBV14 and TRBJ2-1; 11 bases match TRBD2. The V gene's germline CDR1 is SGHDN and CDR2 FVKESK. This CDR3 is built from 18 residues. J lost 0 bases, V lost 4 bases, and 8 bases had no gene match. CDR3 sequence: CASSPGLAESASYNEQFF. CDR3 nucleotides: TGTGCCAGCAGCCCGGGACTAGCGGAGTCAGCCTCCTACAATGAGCAGTTCTTC.

This clone was recorded a few times. The chain employs TRBV11-3 and TRBJ2-1; 15 bases map to TRBD2. The CDR3 is 16 residues long. Germline CDR1 SGHNT, CDR2 YENEEA. J was trimmed by 6 bases and V by 4 bases; bases with no gene match: 4. The CDR3 DNA reads as TGTGCCAGCAGCTCGCGGACTAGCGGGAGGGCCAATGAGCAGTTCTTC. Its protein is CASSSRTSGRANEQFF.

This clone was found once. The chain employs TRBV18 and TRBJ1-2; the D gene is possibly TRBD1 (6 bases). Germline assignment: CDR1 KGHSH and CDR2 LQKENI. The CDR3 covers 19 residues. V gave up 3 bases and J gave up 3 bases, with 26 bases separating them. CDR3 DNA sequence: TGTGCCAGCTCACCCGGAAAAATGACCGGGACAATCCTTCACTATGGCTACACCTTC. It translates to CASSPGKMTGTILHYGYTF.

The chain recombines TRBV7-9 with TRBJ2-7, with 9 bases aligning to TRBD1. V lost 5 bases and J lost 5; bases outside the gene matches: 7. Germline CDR1 is SEHNR and CDR2 is FQNEAQ (reference sequence). The CDR3 runs 14 residues. This chain's CDR3 is CASSPNHRGHEQYF. CDR3 DNA: TGTGCCAGCAGCCCCAATCACAGGGGGCACGAGCAGTACTTC.

The rearrangement uses TRBV19 and TRBJ2-1; 8 bases map to TRBD1. Germline trimming cut 5 bases from V and 7 bases from J; bases unmatched to any gene: 10. The CDR3 extends over 15 amino acids. Germline CDR1 LNHDA, CDR2 SQIVND (reference sequence). As DNA, the CDR3 is TGTGCCAGTAGTCCCCAACGGACAGGGAGGAATGAGCAGTTCTTC. Protein sequence: CASSPQRTGRNEQFF.